Presented here are 18 T cell receptor beta chains from one specimen sequenced in a study of T cells of healthy individuals (dated by TCRdb to the late 2010s). The library was prepared using 5' RACE. TCRdb names Illumina MiSeq as the instrument used. TCRdb redid the processing of the public reads, applying fastp at Q25 and MiXCR, and retained in-frame beta chains. Each CDR3 protein gets just one entry, which takes the most common genes and DNA from the rows behind it. The sample profile shows around 79,000 distinct CDR3 sequences; approximately 5.4% of them were found once. The biggest ten clones account for approximately 8% of the sample. The receptor source for this set is a female donor in good health.

In this sample, this clonotype turned up many times. The chain couples TRBV19 to TRBJ1-5; TRBD1 is a possible D gene (5 bases). V lost 4 bases, J lost 4 bases, and 14 bases lay in between. This CDR3 is 15 amino acids long. Germline V gene sequence: CDR1 LNHDA, CDR2 SQIVND (reference sequence). CDR3 nucleotide sequence: TGTGCCAGTAGTAGATCCGGGACCCTAAATCAGCCCCAGCATTTT. The encoded protein is CASSRSGTLNQPQHF.

A few counts support this clonotype. V and J are TRBV4-1 and TRBJ1-6, with 7 bases identical to TRBD1. Germline V lookup: CDR1 MGHRA, CDR2 YSYEKL. The CDR3 is 16 amino acids. Unmatched junction bases numbered 9, after V lost 3 bases and J lost 7 bases. This chain's CDR3 is CASSQPTRDRNSPLHF. Here the CDR3 DNA reads TGCGCCAGCAGCCAGCCAACACGGGACAGAAATTCACCCCTCCACTTT.

In its sample, this clonotype was seen many times. The chain recombines TRBV28 with TRBJ2-7; TRBD2 aligns across 9 bases. Trimming removed 1 base from V and 5 bases from J; junction bases left unmatched: 12. The germline V gene encodes CDR1 MDHEN and CDR2 SYDVKM. The CDR3 sequence is 17 residues long. The CDR3 coding sequence is TGTGCCAGCAGTTTATTCGGATTGACTAGCGGACCCGACGAGCAGTACTTC. Translated, it gives CASSLFGLTSGPDEQYF.

This clonotype was counted a single time. Being one base from a much bigger clone, this may be a read error. The V and J genes are TRBV29-1 and TRBJ2-5; weak D call: TRBD2 (5 bases). Deletions cut 2 bases from V and 5 bases from J, with 18 bases between. The germline CDR1 and CDR2 sequences are SQVTM and ANQGSEA. This CDR3 is built from 15 residues. DNA for the CDR3: TGCAGCGTTGAATCTCCGGGAAGGCGGAGGGAGACCCAGTACTTC. The encoded protein is CSVESPGRRRETQYF.

This clonotype was detected a few times. This chain joins TRBV29-1 and TRBJ1-2; D gene unclear. Germline V lookup: CDR1 SQVTM, CDR2 ANQGSEA. This CDR3 contains 12 residues. Trimming cost V 3 bases and J 0 bases, with 5 bases left between them. The CDR3 DNA reads TGCAGCGTTGACACGACTAACTATGGCTACACCTTC. Protein: CSVDTTNYGYTF.

This clonotype was counted ten times or more. The chain links TRBV4-3 to TRBJ1-1; unclear D gene. V lost 1 base to trimming and J lost 0 bases, with 9 bases between them. The CDR3 length is 15 residues. The germline V gene has CDR1 LGHNA and CDR2 YSLEER. CDR3 nucleotide sequence: TGCGCCAGCAGCCAAGGCCGTAAGGTGAACACTGAAGCTTTCTTT. Its protein product is CASSQGRKVNTEAFF.

The table lists this clonotype with a few counts. The chain links TRBV23-1 to TRBJ2-7; TRBD1 agrees at 8 bases. TRBV23-1 is marked as an open reading frame, function uncertain. This CDR3 is 18 amino acids long. J was trimmed by 2 bases and V by 3 bases; bases with no gene match: 15. CDR3 nucleotide sequence: TGCGCCAGCAGTCACCCTCACATGGACAGGGTTGAGCCCTACGAGCAGTACTTC. Its translation is CASSHPHMDRVEPYEQYF.

This clonotype was recorded a few times. This chain links TRBV29-1 with TRBJ2-1; perhaps TRBD2 as D (6 bases). The CDR3 sequence is 13 residues long. Germline V gives CDR1 SQVTM, CDR2 ANQGSEA. Trimming pared 4 bases from V and 3 bases from J, leaving 10 bases between. CDR3 amino acids: CSVVLADYNEQFF. In DNA, the CDR3 is TGCAGCGTTGTACTAGCTGACTACAATGAGCAGTTCTTC.

The sample holds a few counts of this clonotype. V gene TRBV10-3 combines with J gene TRBJ1-1; D may be TRBD1 (5 bases). Between the trimmed V and J ends, which lost 10 bases and 2 bases, there was a span of 17 bases. Germline CDR1 and CDR2: ENHRY and SYGVKD. The CDR3 totals 14 residues. The DNA for the CDR3 is TGTGCCACCAGAAACCGGGGGGATAACACTGAAGCTTTCTTT. Translating gives CATRNRGDNTEAFF.

This clonotype was picked up a small number of times. The CDR3 reads CASSVDPKSKGENTEAFF. Written as DNA, the CDR3 is TGTGCCAGCAGCGTAGATCCCAAGTCTAAGGGGGAGAACACTGAAGCTTTCTTT. V gene TRBV9 combines with J gene TRBJ1-1, with D tentatively TRBD1 (6 bases). Trimming cost V 0 bases and J 1 base, with 19 bases left between them. The CDR3 is 18 amino acids. Germline values: CDR1 SGDLS, CDR2 YYNGEE.

This clonotype was counted ten times or more. The chain couples TRBV29-1 to TRBJ2-1, with 14 bases identical to TRBD2. Losses at the gene ends were 6 bases for V and 12 bases for J; bases not matched to a gene: 7. The CDR3 covers 13 residues. Germline CDR1 and CDR2: SQVTM and ANQGSEA. Here the CDR3 DNA reads TGCAGCGTGGGACTAGCGGGAGCCGGGGGGCAGTTCTTC. Translation: CSVGLAGAGGQFF.

This clonotype was recorded a few times. This chain links TRBV6-2 or TRBV6-3 with TRBJ1-1; D not certain. Trimming shortened V by 0 bases and J by 0 bases, and 11 bases separated the two germline ends. This CDR3 is built from 16 residues. CDR1 is MNHEY, CDR2 SVGEGT, per germline. CDR3 loop: CASSYSKAILNTEAFF. The CDR3, as DNA: TGTGCCAGCAGTTACTCGAAGGCGATCTTGAACACTGAAGCTTTCTTT.

This clonotype appeared many times. The CDR3 sequence is CAISTPGGEQYF. The DNA for the CDR3 is TGTGCCATCAGCACCCCTGGGGGCGAGCAGTACTTC. The rearrangement uses TRBV10-3 and TRBJ2-7, with D possibly being TRBD1 or TRBD2 (5 bases each). In germline, CDR1 is ENHRY, CDR2 SYGVKD. The CDR3 runs 12 residues. The V end was cut by 6 bases, the J end by 6 bases, with 12 bases between.

This clonotype occurred a few times. V usage is TRBV7-9 and J usage is TRBJ1-2; 7 bases line up with TRBD1. Trimming cost V 8 bases and J 4 bases; bases outside gene matches: 4. Germline V gives CDR1 SEHNR, CDR2 FQNEAQ (reference sequence). The CDR3 sequence is 12 residues long. The CDR3 here is CASGQEAYGYTF. In DNA form, the CDR3 reads TGTGCCAGCGGACAGGAGGCCTATGGCTACACCTTC.

This clonotype has only a few counts. The V and J genes are TRBV27 and TRBJ2-7; 11 nucleotides match TRBD1. CDR1 is MNHEY, CDR2 SMNVEV, per germline (reference sequence). CDR3 length equals 13 residues. The junction had 1 base not matched to a gene; V was cut back by 6 bases and J by 3 bases. The CDR3 region has the DNA TGTGCCAGCAGCGGGACAGGGGGCTACGAGCAGTACTTC. It encodes CASSGTGGYEQYF.

As concerns this clonotype: A much larger clone differs from this one at a single base, so this may be a read error. V usage is TRBV12-3 or TRBV12-4 and J usage is TRBJ1-6; no definite D call. The CDR3 spans 15 residues. The germline V and J ends were trimmed by 5 bases and 7 bases, with 15 bases remaining between them. This chain's CDR3 is CASSKPGLGNSPLHF. In DNA, the CDR3 is TGTGCCAGCAGTAAACCGGGTCTCGGGAATTCACCCCTCCACTTT.

The chain links TRBV7-9 to TRBJ1-5, with D possibly TRBD1 on 5 matching bases. The CDR3 is 15 residues long. V was trimmed by 0 bases and J by 8 bases, leaving 14 bases between them. The germline V gene has CDR1 SEHNR and CDR2 FQNEAQ (reference sequence). CDR3 residues: CASSLAGTAREPQHF. The CDR3 DNA reads TGTGCCAGCAGCTTAGCGGGGACGGCGCGCGAGCCCCAGCATTTT.

This chain links TRBV5-1 with TRBJ1-1; 7 bases map to TRBD1. Germline CDR1 is SGHRS and CDR2 is YFSETQ. The CDR3 is made up of 14 amino acids. The V gene end was trimmed by 4 bases and the J gene end by 4 bases; junction bases not matched to a gene: 7. The CDR3: CASSLSPGGTEAFF. As DNA, the CDR3 is TGCGCCAGCAGCCTCTCTCCAGGGGGCACTGAAGCTTTCTTT.